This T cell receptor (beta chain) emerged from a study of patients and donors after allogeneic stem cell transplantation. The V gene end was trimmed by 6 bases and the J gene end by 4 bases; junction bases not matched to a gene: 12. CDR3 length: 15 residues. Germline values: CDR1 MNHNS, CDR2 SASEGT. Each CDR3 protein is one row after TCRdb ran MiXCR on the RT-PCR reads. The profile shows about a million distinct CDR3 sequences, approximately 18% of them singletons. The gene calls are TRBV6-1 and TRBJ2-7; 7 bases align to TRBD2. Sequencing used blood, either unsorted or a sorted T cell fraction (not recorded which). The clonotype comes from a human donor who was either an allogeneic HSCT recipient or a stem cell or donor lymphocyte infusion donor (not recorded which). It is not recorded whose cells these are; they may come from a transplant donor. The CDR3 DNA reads TGTGCCAGCAGCAAACTCCCAGCGGGGAAGTACGAGCAGTACTTC. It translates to CASSKLPAGKYEQYF.